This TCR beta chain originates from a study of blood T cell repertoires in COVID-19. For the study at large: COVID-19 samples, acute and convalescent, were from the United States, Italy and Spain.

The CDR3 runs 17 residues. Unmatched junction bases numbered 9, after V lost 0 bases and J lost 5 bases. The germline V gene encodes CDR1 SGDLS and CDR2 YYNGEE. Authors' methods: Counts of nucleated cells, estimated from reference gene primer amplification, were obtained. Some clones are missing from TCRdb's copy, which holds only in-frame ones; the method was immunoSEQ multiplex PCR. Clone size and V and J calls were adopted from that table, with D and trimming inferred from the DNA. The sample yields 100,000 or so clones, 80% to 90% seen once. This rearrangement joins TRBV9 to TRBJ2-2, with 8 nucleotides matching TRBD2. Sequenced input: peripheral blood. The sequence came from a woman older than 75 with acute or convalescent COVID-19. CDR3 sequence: CASSVDREGRSTGELFF. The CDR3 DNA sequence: TGTGCCAGCAGCGTAGATCGGGAGGGACGGTCAACCGGGGAGCTGTTTTTT.